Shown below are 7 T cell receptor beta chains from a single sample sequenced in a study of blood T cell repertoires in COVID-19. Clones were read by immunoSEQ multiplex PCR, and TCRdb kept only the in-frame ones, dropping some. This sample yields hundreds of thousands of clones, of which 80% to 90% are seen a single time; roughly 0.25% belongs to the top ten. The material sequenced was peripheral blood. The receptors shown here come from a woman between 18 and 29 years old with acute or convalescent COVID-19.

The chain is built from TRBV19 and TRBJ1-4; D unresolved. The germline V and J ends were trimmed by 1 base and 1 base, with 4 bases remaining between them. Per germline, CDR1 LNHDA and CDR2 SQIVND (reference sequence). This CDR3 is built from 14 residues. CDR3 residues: CASSIGLTNEKLFF. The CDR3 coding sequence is TGTGCCAGTAGTATAGGTCTAACTAATGAAAAACTGTTTTTT.

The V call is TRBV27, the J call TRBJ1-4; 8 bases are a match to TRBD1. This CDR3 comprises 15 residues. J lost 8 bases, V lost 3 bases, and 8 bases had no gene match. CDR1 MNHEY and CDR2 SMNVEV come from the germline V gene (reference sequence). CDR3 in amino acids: CASSFSETGAEKLFF. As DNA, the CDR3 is TGTGCCAGCAGTTTCTCCGAGACAGGGGCCGAAAAACTGTTTTTT.

CDR3 coding DNA: TGCAGCGTTGACGATTTAGGACTGCCAAACTATGGCTACACCTTC. The encoded protein is CSVDDLGLPNYGYTF. The V call is TRBV29-1, the J call TRBJ1-2, with unresolved D. Germline V gives CDR1 SQVTM, CDR2 ANQGSEA. There are 15 residues in the CDR3. V was pared by 3 bases and J by 2 bases, with 16 bases between.

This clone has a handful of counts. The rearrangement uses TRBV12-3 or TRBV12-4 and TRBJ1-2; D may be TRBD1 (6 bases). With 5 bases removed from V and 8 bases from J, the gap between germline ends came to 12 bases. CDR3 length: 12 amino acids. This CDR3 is CASSRDIRGYTF. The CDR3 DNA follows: TGTGCCAGCAGTCGGGACATTCGGGGCTACACCTTC.

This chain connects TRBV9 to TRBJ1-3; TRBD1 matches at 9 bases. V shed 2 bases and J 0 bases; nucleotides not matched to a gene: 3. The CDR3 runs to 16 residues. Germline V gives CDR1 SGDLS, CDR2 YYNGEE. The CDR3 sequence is CASSVGTGISGNTIYF. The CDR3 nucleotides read TGTGCCAGCAGCGTTGGGACAGGGATCTCTGGAAACACCATATATTTT.

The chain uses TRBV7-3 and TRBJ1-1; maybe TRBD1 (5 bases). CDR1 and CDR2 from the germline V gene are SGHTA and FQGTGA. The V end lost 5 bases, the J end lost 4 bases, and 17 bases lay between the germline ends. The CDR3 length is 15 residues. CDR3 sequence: CASSPGGAAGTEAFF. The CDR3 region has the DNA TGTGCCAGCAGCCCCGGGGGAGCGGCGGGCACTGAAGCTTTCTTT.

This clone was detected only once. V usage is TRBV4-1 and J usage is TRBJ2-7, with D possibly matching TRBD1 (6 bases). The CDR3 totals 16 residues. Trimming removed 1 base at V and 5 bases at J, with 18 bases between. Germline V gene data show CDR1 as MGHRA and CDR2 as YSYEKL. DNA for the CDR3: TGCGCCAGCAGCCAAGTTGTGGGCAGGGGATGGGACGAGCAGTACTTC. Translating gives CASSQVVGRGWDEQYF.